The TCR beta chain described here comes from a study of beta chain features in type 1 diabetes. Study results and caveats: In every one of the four CD4+ subsets, TCRB CDR3s were moderately but significantly shorter in Type 1 diabetes patients. More deletions and fewer insertions at VDJ junctions were found in patients with type 1 diabetes.

CDR3 length equals 17 residues. The germline V and J ends were trimmed by 0 bases and 5 bases, with 16 bases remaining between them. Germline V lookup: CDR1 LGHNA, CDR2 YSLEER. TCRB transcripts that were expressed got sequenced, as all of the isolated RNA had been reverse transcribed. The protocol was immunoSEQ multiplex PCR, while the TCRdb copy is restricted to in-frame clones and leaves out a portion. Among more than 95,000 clones listed, over 25% were seen once. As to this clone: Its antigen is currently unknown.

Material for sequencing was central memory CD4+ T cells from blood. This TCR derives from a young woman with type 1 diabetes. This chain connects TRBV4-3 to TRBJ1-4; maybe TRBD1 (5 bases). CDR3: CASSQDSFGGTNEKLFF. Written as DNA, the CDR3 is TGCGCCAGCAGCCAAGATAGCTTCGGGGGAACCAATGAAAAACTGTTTTTT.